This TCR beta chain derives from a study of PD-1 blockade in mismatch repair-deficient tumors. Turning to the study itself: Enrolled about 2013-2016, patients had progressing, pretreated mismatch repair-deficient cancers of about a dozen types.

Data came from immunoSEQ multiplex PCR; TCRdb stores just in-frame clones and leaves some out. The table records roughly 120,000 clones, roughly 90% of them present only once. Sequenced here: peripheral blood, sampled approximately 69 weeks after starting pembrolizumab. The TCR comes from an adult with mismatch repair-deficient cancer.

The chain's CDR3 is CASRLTGQETQYF. For the CDR3, the DNA is TGTGCCAGCAGGTTGACAGGGCAAGAGACCCAGTACTTC. The chain links TRBV27 to TRBJ2-5; TRBD1 matches at 7 bases. The J segment lost 2 bases and the V segment lost 6 bases, leaving 3 bases of the junction unmatched. Germline loops: CDR1 MNHEY, CDR2 SMNVEV (reference sequence). This CDR3 is 13 amino acids long.